Ten or more counts support the clone carrying this T cell receptor (beta chain). Its antigen is undetermined. TCRdb analysed the RACE reads with MiXCR anew, one entry per CDR3 protein. The profile shows approximately 82,000 distinct CDR3 sequences, 6.6% of them singletons. These data originate in a study of human T cells and chemical hapten exposure. Study observations and caveats: Expanded TCR counts at PT1 were positively correlated with the patch test score. Expanded TCRs were compared with controls, and the expanded TCRs formed significantly more large CDR3 similarity clusters. With regard to DPC sensitization, TCRs above 1 in 1000 frequency did not change.

Time point indicated: patch test 2, 6 weeks after DPC sensitization. Sample treatment: therapeutic diphenylcyclopropenone sensitization with weekly scalp DPC. Participating donors were patients with alopecia, aged 18 to 70 years, considered appropriate candidates for DPC. The CDR3 spans 15 residues. Deletions cut 5 bases from V and 1 base from J, with 13 bases between. Germline CDR1 and CDR2: SGHAT and FQNNGV. The source of this sequence is a woman aged 30 to 39 with alopecia areata. Some clones in this sample may be carry-over from other donors' samples. The specimen was whole blood, collected in connection with sensitization to the hapten diphenylcyclopropenone (DPC). This rearrangement joins TRBV11-2 to TRBJ2-3, with a tentative D call TRBD2 (5 bases). CDR3 bases: TGTGCCAGCAGCACCAGCGGAGGCCGCACAGATACGCAGTATTTT. Translating gives CASSTSGGRTDTQYF.